The sequence of this T cell receptor beta chain was determined in a study of chemoradiotherapy in HPV16-positive cancers. Findings and limits, study-wide: Non-HPV-specific T cells did not expand in tumors during treatment, whereas candidate HPV-specific clones and E7-related motifs did.

Note on this clone: Its specificity is not known.

Method: immunoSEQ multiplex PCR; TCRdb's copy keeps in-frame clones and lacks some. The sample holds 7,000 to 8,500 clones, around 81% seen once. Over chemoradiotherapy, repertoires were sampled more than once. The CDR3 runs 15 residues. Germline V gene data show CDR1 as KGHSH and CDR2 as LQKENI. V shed 6 bases, J shed 2 bases, and the junction held 8 bases outside the gene matches. This clonotype originated in a human donor with HPV-associated anogenital cancer. Sampling was done from a patient who underwent chemoradiotherapy. The rearrangement joins TRBV18 to TRBJ1-1; 8 bases are a match to TRBD1. CDR3 loop: CASSPGQGGNTEAFF. CDR3 DNA: TGTGCCAGCTCTCCTGGACAGGGAGGAAACACTGAAGCTTTCTTT.